The T cell receptor (beta chain) under discussion was sequenced for a study of identifying expanded T cells in peripheral blood. Sequencing was performed with immunoSEQ multiplex PCR; in TCRdb, only in-frame clones are kept and a portion is missing. The table lists tens of thousands of clones, almost 85% of them singletons, with roughly 18% in the top ten. Study-wide points: Technical replicates showed about 1.1 changed clones; approximately 2 weeks around 15; four weeks 19.

The CDR3 spans 13 residues. V lost 5 bases to trimming and J lost 1 base, with 8 bases between them. Germline V lookup: CDR1 MDHEN, CDR2 SYDVKM. During the collection period, no donor immune events like infections were recorded. On this clone: The antigen is not known.

V and J are TRBV28 and TRBJ1-1, with unresolved D. This TCR derives from a person aged 18-70 years in good health. The sample consisted of blood. CDR3 sequence reads: CASSAASNTEAFF. CDR3 DNA sequence: TGTGCCAGCAGTGCTGCTTCGAACACTGAAGCTTTCTTT.